Below, 26 T cell receptor beta chains from the same sample are listed, as sequenced in a study of T cell repertoires in cytomegalovirus infection. TCRdb called the reads again in MiXCR, with one record for every CDR3 protein. The table shows some 390,000 distinct CDR3 sequences, with 15% to 20% occurring only once. Sample: PBMCs. The receptors were sampled from a human donor in good health (CMV status not recorded). Some clones in this sample may be carry-over from other donors' samples.

In DNA, the CDR3 is TGTGCCAGCGGAAAGACAGGGCAGAATTCACCCCTCCACTTT. It codes for CASGKTGQNSPLHF. The chain recombines TRBV11-2 with TRBJ1-6, with 7 bases lining up with TRBD1. Germline values: CDR1 SGHAT, CDR2 FQNNGV. With 8 bases clipped from V and 7 bases from J, the junction kept 8 bases outside the gene matches. This CDR3 spans 14 amino acids.

V usage is TRBV6-5 and J usage is TRBJ2-3; 7 positions match TRBD1. The V and J ends lost 6 bases and 3 bases, in that order; junction bases with no gene match: 9. The CDR3 covers 15 residues. Germline values: CDR1 MNHEY, CDR2 SVGAGI. CDR3 residues: CASSSGTVETDTQYF. CDR3 nucleotide sequence: TGTGCCAGCAGCTCCGGGACAGTCGAGACAGATACGCAGTATTTT.

This clonotype was recorded a few times. The chain has TRBV5-8 and TRBJ1-1, with TRBD1 matching 8 bases. The CDR3 loop spans 15 amino acids. CDR1 and CDR2 from the germline V gene are SGHTS and YDEGEE. Trimming cost V 2 bases and J 6 bases; bases outside gene matches: 9. The DNA of the CDR3 is TGTGCCAGCAGCTTTCGACAGGGGAAAGTCGCTGAAGCTTTCTTT. This codes for CASSFRQGKVAEAFF.

This clonotype was observed at least ten times. This sequence joins TRBV20-1 and TRBJ1-6, with 7 positions matching TRBD1. CDR1 is DFQATT and CDR2 is SNEGSKA in the germline V gene (reference sequence). CDR3 length: 15 residues. V was pared by 5 bases and J by 7 bases, with 11 bases of the junction left unmatched. This chain's CDR3 is CSARPPGQHNSPLHF. In DNA, the CDR3 is TGCAGTGCTCGACCACCGGGACAGCACAATTCACCCCTCCACTTT.

A few counts support this clonotype. The V call is TRBV14, the J call TRBJ2-5; possibly TRBD1 or TRBD2 for D (5 bases each). Germline values: CDR1 SGHDN, CDR2 FVKESK. This CDR3 has 17 residues. The ends were cut back, 1 base at V and 4 bases at J, with 19 bases in the middle. The CDR3 loop reads CASSQGYWDQVIETQYF. CDR3 coding DNA: TGTGCCAGCAGCCAAGGCTATTGGGACCAGGTAATAGAGACCCAGTACTTC.

This clonotype has ten or more counts. The chain couples TRBV7-9 to TRBJ2-1; D may be TRBD1 or TRBD2 (6 bases each). V lost 4 bases to trimming and J lost 4 bases, with 17 bases between them. Germline V gives CDR1 SEHNR, CDR2 FQNEAQ (reference sequence). The CDR3 runs 16 residues. CDR3 protein: CASSSPLRGDYNEQFF. Here the CDR3 DNA reads TGTGCCAGCAGCTCCCCACTTAGGGGGGATTACAATGAGCAGTTCTTC.

This clonotype was observed a handful of times. V gene TRBV20-1 combines with J gene TRBJ2-7, with D possibly called TRBD1 or TRBD2 (5 bases each). Between the trimmed V and J ends, which lost 3 bases and 5 bases, there was a span of 17 bases. CDR3 length: 14 amino acids. Germline CDR1 and CDR2: DFQATT and SNEGSKA (reference sequence). The CDR3: CSARRGPRWNEQYF. The CDR3 bases are TGCAGTGCTAGGAGGGGACCCCGCTGGAACGAGCAGTACTTC.

This clonotype was counted many times. The chain employs TRBV5-1 and TRBJ2-3; possible D gene TRBD1, 6 bases. Germline lookup yields CDR1 SGHRS and CDR2 YFSETQ. Trimming removed 1 base from V and 2 bases from J, with 11 bases in between. CDR3 size: 15 residues. This chain's CDR3 is CASSLRGQPTDTQYF. CDR3 DNA: TGCGCCAGCAGCTTGAGAGGACAGCCCACAGATACGCAGTATTTT.

Many counts were recorded for this clonotype. The chain recombines TRBV11-2 with TRBJ2-3; TRBD2 matches at 14 bases. CDR3 length: 19 residues. Looked up from germline, CDR1 is SGHAT and CDR2 is FQNNGV. Unmatched junction bases numbered 11, after V lost 5 bases and J lost 1 base. DNA of the CDR3: TGTGCCAGCAGCCCCGGGACTAGCGGGGGTGGGTTGCGCACAGATACGCAGTATTTT. This gives the protein CASSPGTSGGGLRTDTQYF.

This clonotype was seen many times. The chain combines TRBV2 with TRBJ2-5, with 8 bases matching TRBD1. The CDR3 extends over 15 amino acids. Trimming removed 4 bases from V and 2 bases from J; junction bases left unmatched: 6. Germline V CDR1 and CDR2: SNHLY, FYNNEI. The CDR3, as DNA: TGTGCCAGCAGTGGGACAGGGCGCGAACAAGAGACCCAGTACTTC. The encoded protein is CASSGTGREQETQYF.

J is TRBJ1-6 and V is TRBV5-1; D may be TRBD1 (5 bases). V gave up 3 bases and J gave up 15 bases, with 13 bases separating them. CDR3 length: 12 amino acids. Germline CDR1 and CDR2: SGHRS and YFSETQ. CDR3 sequence reads: CASSSEEGLLHF. Here the CDR3 DNA reads TGCGCCAGCAGCTCCGAGGAGGGGCTCCTCCACTTT.

This chain joins TRBV7-9 and TRBJ1-1; D is uncertain. The CDR3 length is 11 residues. The germline CDR1 and CDR2 sequences are SEHNR and FQNEAQ (reference sequence). Trimming shortened V by 2 bases and J by 7 bases, and 5 bases separated the two germline ends. CDR3 in amino acids: CASSLIDEAFF. CDR3 sequence (DNA): TGTGCCAGCAGCTTAATAGATGAAGCTTTCTTT.

This clonotype was found a few times. The gene calls are TRBV5-4 and TRBJ1-1; a weak D match, TRBD1 (6 bases). Germline V CDR1 and CDR2: SGHNT, YYREEE (reference sequence). V was cut by 4 bases and J by 0 bases, with 13 bases left in between. This CDR3 has 15 residues. The CDR3: CASSLQGNMNTEAFF. In DNA form, the CDR3 reads TGTGCCAGCAGCCTACAGGGAAACATGAACACTGAAGCTTTCTTT. Full variable domain (outside the CDR3, taken from reference TRBV5-4 and TRBJ1-1): ETGVTQSPTHLIKTRGQQVTLRCSSQSGHNTVSWYQQALGQGPQFIFQYYREEENGRGNFPPRFSGLQFPNYSSELNVNALELDDSALYLCASSLQGNMNTEAFFGQGTRLTVV.

The chain carries TRBV12-3 or TRBV12-4 and TRBJ2-3, with 12 nucleotides matching TRBD2. The J segment lost 0 bases and the V segment lost 5 bases, leaving 12 bases of the junction unmatched. The CDR3 covers 19 residues. The CDR3 region has the DNA TGTGCCAGCAGTCCAGGACTAGCGGGACCACAACGAAGCACAGATACGCAGTATTTT. The encoded protein is CASSPGLAGPQRSTDTQYF.

The gene calls are TRBV15 and TRBJ2-3; 12 bases match TRBD2. The ends lost 0 bases at V and 4 bases at J; junction bases unmatched: 5. The CDR3 is made up of 17 amino acids. Germline V gene data show CDR1 as LNHNV and CDR2 as YYDKDF (reference sequence). This CDR3 is CATSRDLTSGGSDTQYF. The CDR3 DNA is TGTGCCACCAGCAGAGATCTGACTAGCGGGGGTTCAGATACGCAGTATTTT.

This rearrangement joins TRBV20-1 to TRBJ2-1; 11 nucleotides match TRBD2. The CDR3 is 14 amino acids. Trimming removed 5 bases from V and 6 bases from J; junction bases left unmatched: 6. Germline CDR1 reads DFQATT; CDR2 reads SNEGSKA (reference sequence). CDR3 sequence (DNA): TGCAGTGCTGTAGCGGGAGGGACCCTCAATGAGCAGTTCTTC. The encoded protein is CSAVAGGTLNEQFF.

The chain is built from TRBV2 and TRBJ2-3; D remains unclear. Trimming shortened V by 6 bases and J by 9 bases, and 13 bases separated the two germline ends. Germline CDR1 and CDR2: SNHLY and FYNNEI. The CDR3 totals 12 residues. CDR3 loop: CASRETVRTQYF. CDR3 in DNA: TGTGCCAGCAGGGAGACCGTCAGGACGCAGTATTTT.

In this sample, this clonotype turned up a few times. This sequence joins TRBV7-9 and TRBJ1-2, with unresolved D. The V end was cut by 8 bases, the J end by 4 bases, with 8 bases between. Germline loops: CDR1 SEHNR, CDR2 FQNEAQ (reference sequence). The CDR3 has 11 amino acids. Written as DNA, the CDR3 is TGTGCCAGCCAGGACTTCTATGGCTACACCTTC. It translates to CASQDFYGYTF.

In this sample, this clonotype turned up a few times. The chain combines TRBV19 with TRBJ2-2, with D perhaps TRBD1 (5 bases). The CDR3 sequence is 15 residues long. The ends were cut back, 5 bases at V and 4 bases at J, with 14 bases in the middle. Germline V gene sequence: CDR1 LNHDA, CDR2 SQIVND (reference sequence). The CDR3 loop reads CASSVQGVGTGELFF. DNA for the CDR3: TGTGCCAGTAGTGTTCAGGGTGTAGGCACCGGGGAGCTGTTTTTT. Complete variable domain (other parts from reference TRBV19 and TRBJ2-2): DGGITQSPKYLFRKEGQNVTLSCEQNLNHDAMYWYRQDPGQGLRLIYYSQIVNDFQKGDIAEGYSVSREKKESFPLTVTSAQKNPTAFYLCASSVQGVGTGELFFGEGSRLTVL.

The chain couples TRBV10-3 to TRBJ2-3; 9 positions match TRBD2. The CDR3 has 16 residues. CDR1 is ENHRY and CDR2 is SYGVKD in the germline V gene. After removal of 10 bases from V and 0 bases from J, the junction contained 11 bases not matched to a gene. The CDR3 loop is CATAPSGIASTDTQYF. The CDR3 region has the DNA TGTGCCACCGCTCCTAGCGGGATAGCTAGCACAGATACGCAGTATTTT.

This chain uses TRBV10-2 with TRBJ1-5, with TRBD1 matching 9 bases. The CDR3 extends over 15 amino acids. CDR1 WSHSY and CDR2 SAAADI come from the germline V gene. The trim removed 4 bases at V and 3 bases at J, leaving 4 bases unmatched. CDR3 bases: TGCGCCAGCAGTGGGACAGGGGAAGCCAATCAGCCCCAGCATTTT. Translating it yields CASSGTGEANQPQHF.

This clonotype came up many times. The chain is built from TRBV5-8 and TRBJ2-3; 7 nucleotides align to TRBD2. The CDR3 extends over 15 amino acids. Germline loops: CDR1 SGHTS, CDR2 YDEGEE. V lost 3 bases and J lost 5; bases outside the gene matches: 9. In nucleotides, the CDR3 is TGTGCCAGCAGCTCAGGACTAGTGAGGCGAGATACGCAGTATTTT. Translation: CASSSGLVRRDTQYF.

This clonotype was recorded at least ten times. The genes are TRBV7-8 and TRBJ1-1, with D perhaps TRBD1 (5 bases). V was shortened by 7 bases and J by 5 bases, with 17 bases between the two germline ends. Germline assignment: CDR1 SGHVS and CDR2 FQNEAQ. This CDR3 is 14 amino acids long. CDR3 DNA sequence: TGTGCCAGCACCAGAGGAAGGGAGGGGACTGAAGCTTTCTTT. Residues: CASTRGREGTEAFF.

The rearrangement joins TRBV18 to TRBJ1-5; no clear D gene. Trimming cost V 3 bases and J 2 bases, with 11 bases left between them. Per germline, CDR1 KGHSH and CDR2 LQKENI. The CDR3 extends over 15 amino acids. The CDR3: CASSPAVGGNQPQHF. DNA of the CDR3: TGTGCCAGCTCACCGGCGGTTGGGGGCAATCAGCCCCAGCATTTT.

This chain links TRBV5-1 with TRBJ1-3; weak D call: TRBD1 (6 bases). Germline CDR1 is SGHRS and CDR2 is YFSETQ. With 3 bases removed from V and 6 bases from J, the gap between germline ends came to 16 bases. CDR3 length: 15 residues. CDR3 sequence reads: CASSWAGRGENTIYF. CDR3 sequence (DNA): TGCGCCAGCAGCTGGGCGGGCAGGGGCGAAAACACCATATATTTT.

This clonotype was seen many times. V usage is TRBV7-9 and J usage is TRBJ1-6, with 10 bases identical to TRBD1. Per germline, CDR1 SEHNR and CDR2 FQNEAQ (reference sequence). The CDR3 extends over 17 amino acids. Trimming at V came to 3 bases and at J to 9 bases, leaving 11 bases not matched to a gene. CDR3 DNA: TGTGCCAGCAGCTTCCATGAACGACAGGGGGCTAGTTCACCCCTCCACTTT. Translation gives CASSFHERQGASSPLHF.